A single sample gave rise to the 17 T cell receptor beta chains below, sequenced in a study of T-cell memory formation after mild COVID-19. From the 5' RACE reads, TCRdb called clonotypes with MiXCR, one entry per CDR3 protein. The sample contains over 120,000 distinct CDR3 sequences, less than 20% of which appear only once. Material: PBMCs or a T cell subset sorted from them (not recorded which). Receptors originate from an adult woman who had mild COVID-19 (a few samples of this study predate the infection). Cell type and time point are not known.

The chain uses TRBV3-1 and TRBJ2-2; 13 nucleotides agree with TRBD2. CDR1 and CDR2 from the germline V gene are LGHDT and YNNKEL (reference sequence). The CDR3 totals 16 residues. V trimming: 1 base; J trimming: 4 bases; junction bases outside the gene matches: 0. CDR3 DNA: TGTGCCAGCAGCCAAGGGACTAGCGGGGGCACCGGGGAGCTGTTTTTT. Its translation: CASSQGTSGGTGELFF.

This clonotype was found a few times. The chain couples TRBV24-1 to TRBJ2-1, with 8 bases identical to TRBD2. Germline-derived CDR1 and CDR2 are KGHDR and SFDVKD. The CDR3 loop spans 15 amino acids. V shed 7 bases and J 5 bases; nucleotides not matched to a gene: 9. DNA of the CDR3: TGTGCCACCAGGCCCAGCGGGAGCCCCCACAATGAGCAGTTCTTC. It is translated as CATRPSGSPHNEQFF.

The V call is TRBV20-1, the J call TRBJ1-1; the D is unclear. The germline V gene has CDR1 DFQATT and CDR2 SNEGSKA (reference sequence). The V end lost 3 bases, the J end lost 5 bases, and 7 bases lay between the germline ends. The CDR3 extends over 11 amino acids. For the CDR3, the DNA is TGCAGTGCTAGGTTCGTGACTGAAGCTTTCTTT. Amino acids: CSARFVTEAFF.

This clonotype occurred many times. CDR3 nucleotides: TGCGCCAGCAGCCAAGAAGGTCAAGCTGGGACCCAGTACTTC. Translated, it gives CASSQEGQAGTQYF. The chain recombines TRBV4-3 with TRBJ2-5; D gene uncertain. V was shortened by 0 bases and J by 7 bases, with 12 bases between the two germline ends. The CDR3 runs 14 residues. Germline V gene sequence: CDR1 LGHNA, CDR2 YSLEER.

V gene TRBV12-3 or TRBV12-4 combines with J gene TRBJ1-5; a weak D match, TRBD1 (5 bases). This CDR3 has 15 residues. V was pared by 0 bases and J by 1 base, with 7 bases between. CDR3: CASSLAGRSNQPQHF. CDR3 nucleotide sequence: TGTGCCAGCAGTTTAGCGGGACGCAGCAATCAGCCCCAGCATTTT.

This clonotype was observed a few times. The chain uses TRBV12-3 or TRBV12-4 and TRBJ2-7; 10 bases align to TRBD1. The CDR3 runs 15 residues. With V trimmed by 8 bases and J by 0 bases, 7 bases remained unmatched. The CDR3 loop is CASYTDRGPSYEQYF. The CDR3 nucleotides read TGTGCCAGCTATACCGACAGGGGGCCCTCCTACGAGCAGTACTTC.

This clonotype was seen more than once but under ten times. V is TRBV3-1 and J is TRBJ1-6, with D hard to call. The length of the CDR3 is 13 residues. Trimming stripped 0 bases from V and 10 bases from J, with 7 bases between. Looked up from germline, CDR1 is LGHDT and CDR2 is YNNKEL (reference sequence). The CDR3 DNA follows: TGTGCCAGCAGCCAAGACTACGACTCACCCCTCCACTTT. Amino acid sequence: CASSQDYDSPLHF.

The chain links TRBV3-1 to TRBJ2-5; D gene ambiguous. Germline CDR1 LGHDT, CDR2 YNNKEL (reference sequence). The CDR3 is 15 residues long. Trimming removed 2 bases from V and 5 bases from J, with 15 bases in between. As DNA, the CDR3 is TGTGCCAGCAGCCAAATGGTTGGGGTGAGGGAGACCCAGTACTTC. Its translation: CASSQMVGVRETQYF.

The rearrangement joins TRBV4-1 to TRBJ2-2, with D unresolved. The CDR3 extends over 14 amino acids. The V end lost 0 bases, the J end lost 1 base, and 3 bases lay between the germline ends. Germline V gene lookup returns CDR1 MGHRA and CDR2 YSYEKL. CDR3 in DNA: TGCGCCAGCAGCCAAGAACGGAACACCGGGGAGCTGTTTTTT. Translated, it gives CASSQERNTGELFF.

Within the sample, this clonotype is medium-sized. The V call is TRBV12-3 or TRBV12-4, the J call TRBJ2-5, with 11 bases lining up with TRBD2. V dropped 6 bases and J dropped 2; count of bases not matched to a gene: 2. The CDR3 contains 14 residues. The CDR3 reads CASSVAGGQETQYF. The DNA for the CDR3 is TGTGCCAGCAGCGTAGCGGGGGGGCAAGAGACCCAGTACTTC.

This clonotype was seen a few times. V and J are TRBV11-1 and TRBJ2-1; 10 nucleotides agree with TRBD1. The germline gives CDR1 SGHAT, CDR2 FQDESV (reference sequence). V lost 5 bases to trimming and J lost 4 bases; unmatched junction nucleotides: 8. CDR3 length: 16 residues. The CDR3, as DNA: TGTGCCAGCAGCCGTTTTCGGGACAGGGGTTACAATGAGCAGTTCTTC. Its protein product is CASSRFRDRGYNEQFF. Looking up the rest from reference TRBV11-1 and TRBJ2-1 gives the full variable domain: EAEVAQSPRYKITEKSQAVAFWCDPISGHATLYWYRQILGQGPELLVQFQDESVVDDSQLPKDRFSAERLKGVDSTLKIQPAELGDSAMYLCASSRFRDRGYNEQFFGPGTRLTVL.

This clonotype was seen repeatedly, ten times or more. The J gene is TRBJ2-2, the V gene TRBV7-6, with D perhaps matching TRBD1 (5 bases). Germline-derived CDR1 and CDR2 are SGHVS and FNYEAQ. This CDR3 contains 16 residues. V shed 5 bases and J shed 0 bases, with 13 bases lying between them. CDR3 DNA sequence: TGTGCCAGCAGCCTCGACAGCCTACCGAACACCGGGGAGCTGTTTTTT. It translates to CASSLDSLPNTGELFF. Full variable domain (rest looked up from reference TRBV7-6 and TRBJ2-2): GAGVSQSPRYKVTKRGQDVALRCDPISGHVSLYWYRQALGQGPEFLTYFNYEAQQDKSGLPNDRFSAERPEGSISTLTIQRTEQRDSAMYRCASSLDSLPNTGELFFGEGSRLTVL.

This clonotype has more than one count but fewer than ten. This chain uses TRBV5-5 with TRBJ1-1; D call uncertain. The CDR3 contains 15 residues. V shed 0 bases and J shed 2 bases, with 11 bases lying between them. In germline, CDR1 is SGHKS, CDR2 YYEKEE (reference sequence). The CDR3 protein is CASSLGTGRNTEAFF. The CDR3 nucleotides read TGTGCCAGCAGCTTGGGGACGGGGAGAAACACTGAAGCTTTCTTT.

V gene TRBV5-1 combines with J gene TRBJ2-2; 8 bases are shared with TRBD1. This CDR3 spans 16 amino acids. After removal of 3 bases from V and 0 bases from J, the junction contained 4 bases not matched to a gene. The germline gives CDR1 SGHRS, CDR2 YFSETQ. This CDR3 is CASSWATGANTGELFF. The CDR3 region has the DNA TGCGCCAGCAGCTGGGCGACAGGGGCGAACACCGGGGAGCTGTTTTTT.

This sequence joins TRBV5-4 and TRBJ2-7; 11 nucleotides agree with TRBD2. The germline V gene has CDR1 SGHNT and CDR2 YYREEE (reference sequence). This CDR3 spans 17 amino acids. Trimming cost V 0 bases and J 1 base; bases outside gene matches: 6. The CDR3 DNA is TGTGCCAGCAGCTTGGGAAGGAGACTAGCGGGATCCTACGAGCAGTACTTC. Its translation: CASSLGRRLAGSYEQYF.

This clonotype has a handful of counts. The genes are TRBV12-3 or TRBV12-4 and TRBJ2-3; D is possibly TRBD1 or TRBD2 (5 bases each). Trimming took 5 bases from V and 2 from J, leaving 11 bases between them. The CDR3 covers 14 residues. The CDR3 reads CASSGDRLTDTQYF. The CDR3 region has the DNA TGTGCCAGCAGTGGGGACCGTCTCACAGATACGCAGTATTTT.

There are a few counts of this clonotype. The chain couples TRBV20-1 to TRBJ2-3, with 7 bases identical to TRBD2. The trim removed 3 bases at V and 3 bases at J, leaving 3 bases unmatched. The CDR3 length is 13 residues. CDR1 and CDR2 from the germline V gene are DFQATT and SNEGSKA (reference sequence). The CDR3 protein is CSAREAGTDTQYF. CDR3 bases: TGCAGTGCTAGGGAAGCGGGAACAGATACGCAGTATTTT.